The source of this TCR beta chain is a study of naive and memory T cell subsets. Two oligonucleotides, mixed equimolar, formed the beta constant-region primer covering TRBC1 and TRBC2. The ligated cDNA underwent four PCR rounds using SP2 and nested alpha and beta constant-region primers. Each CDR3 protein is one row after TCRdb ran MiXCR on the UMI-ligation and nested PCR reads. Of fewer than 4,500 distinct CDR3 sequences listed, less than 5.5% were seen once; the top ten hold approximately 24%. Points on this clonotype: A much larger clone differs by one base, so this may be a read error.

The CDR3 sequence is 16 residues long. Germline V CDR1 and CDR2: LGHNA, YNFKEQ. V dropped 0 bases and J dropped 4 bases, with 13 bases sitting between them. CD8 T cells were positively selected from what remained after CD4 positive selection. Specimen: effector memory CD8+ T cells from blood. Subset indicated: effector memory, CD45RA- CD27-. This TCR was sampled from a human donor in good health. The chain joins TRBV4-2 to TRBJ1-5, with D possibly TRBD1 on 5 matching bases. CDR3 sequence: CASSQEDGGANQPQHF. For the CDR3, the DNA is TGTGCCAGCAGCCAAGAGGACGGAGGGGCTAATCAGCCCCAGCATTTT.